A single TCR beta chain is shown here with its context. The data originate from a study of PD-L1 blockade in urothelial cancer. The repertoire was sequenced with immunoSEQ multiplex PCR; TCRdb's copy has only in-frame clones and lacks some. The sample lists about 50,000 clones, 79% occurring once. Indicated time point: pretreatment peripheral blood. Disease in patients was locally advanced or metastatic urothelial carcinoma. This CDR3 is built from 15 residues. The germline V gene encodes CDR1 SGHKS and CDR2 YYEKEE (reference sequence). V dropped 0 bases and J dropped 7; count of bases not matched to a gene: 7.

The material sequenced was PBMCs, taken around atezolizumab (anti-PD-L1) treatment. This rearrangement joins TRBV5-5 to TRBJ2-5; 9 bases map to TRBD1. This clonotype was obtained from a man aged 70-80 years with urothelial cancer. DNA of the CDR3: TGTGCCAGCAGCTTGGAGACAGGGGGAGGCGGGACCCAGTACTTC. It codes for CASSLETGGGGTQYF. The entire variable domain, with the rest obtained from reference TRBV5-5 and TRBJ2-5, is as follows: DAGVTQSPTHLIKTRGQQVTLRCSPISGHKSVSWYQQVLGQGPQFIFQYYEKEERGRGNFPDRFSARQFPNYSSELNVNALLLGDSALYLCASSLETGGGGTQYFGPGTRLLVL.